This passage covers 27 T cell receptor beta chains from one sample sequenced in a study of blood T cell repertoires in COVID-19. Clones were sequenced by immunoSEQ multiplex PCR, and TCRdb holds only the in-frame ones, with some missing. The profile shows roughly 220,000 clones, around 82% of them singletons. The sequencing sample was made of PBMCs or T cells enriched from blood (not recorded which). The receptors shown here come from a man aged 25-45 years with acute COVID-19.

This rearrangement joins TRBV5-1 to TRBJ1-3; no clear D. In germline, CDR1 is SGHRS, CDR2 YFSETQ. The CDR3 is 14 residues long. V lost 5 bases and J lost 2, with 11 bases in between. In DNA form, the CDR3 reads TGCGCCAGCAGGGCGGGGATTACTGGAAACACCATATATTTT. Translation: CASRAGITGNTIYF.

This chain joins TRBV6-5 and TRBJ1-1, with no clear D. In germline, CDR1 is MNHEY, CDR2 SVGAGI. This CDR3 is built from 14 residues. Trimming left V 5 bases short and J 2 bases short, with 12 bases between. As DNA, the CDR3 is TGTGCCAGCAGTCAACATCTCAGAAACACTGAAGCTTTCTTT. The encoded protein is CASSQHLRNTEAFF.

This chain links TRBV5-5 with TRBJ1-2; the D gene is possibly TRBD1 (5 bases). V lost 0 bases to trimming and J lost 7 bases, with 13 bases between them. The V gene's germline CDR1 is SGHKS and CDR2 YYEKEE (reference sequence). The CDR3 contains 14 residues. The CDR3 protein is CASSLEGRAGGYTF. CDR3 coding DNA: TGTGCCAGCAGCTTGGAGGGCAGGGCAGGTGGCTACACCTTC.

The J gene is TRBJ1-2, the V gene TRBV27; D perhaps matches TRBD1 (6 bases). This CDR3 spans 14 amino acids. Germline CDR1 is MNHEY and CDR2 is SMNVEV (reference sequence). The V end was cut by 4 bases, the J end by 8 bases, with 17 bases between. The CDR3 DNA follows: TGTGCCAGCAGTTCTGTTGGCAGGGGAAGCGGCTACACCTTC. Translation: CASSSVGRGSGYTF.

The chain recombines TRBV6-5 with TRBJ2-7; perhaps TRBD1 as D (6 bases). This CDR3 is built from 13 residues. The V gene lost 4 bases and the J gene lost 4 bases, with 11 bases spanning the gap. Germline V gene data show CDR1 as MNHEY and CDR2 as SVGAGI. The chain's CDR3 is CASSSDSPYEQYF. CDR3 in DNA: TGTGCCAGCAGTTCGGACAGCCCTTACGAGCAGTACTTC.

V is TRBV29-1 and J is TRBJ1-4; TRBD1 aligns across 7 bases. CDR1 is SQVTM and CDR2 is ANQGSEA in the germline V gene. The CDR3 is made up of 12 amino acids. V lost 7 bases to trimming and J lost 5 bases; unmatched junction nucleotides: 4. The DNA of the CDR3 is TGCAGCGGACGGACAGGCAATGAAAAACTGTTTTTT. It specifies CSGRTGNEKLFF.

The CDR3 DNA sequence: TGCGCCAGCAGCCTGGGTGAGAGGGAGACCCAGTACTTC. This codes for CASSLGERETQYF. The V call is TRBV4-1, the J call TRBJ2-5; D is uncertain. This CDR3 region has 13 residues. Trimming took 4 bases from V and 5 from J, leaving 11 bases between them. CDR1 is MGHRA, CDR2 YSYEKL, per germline.

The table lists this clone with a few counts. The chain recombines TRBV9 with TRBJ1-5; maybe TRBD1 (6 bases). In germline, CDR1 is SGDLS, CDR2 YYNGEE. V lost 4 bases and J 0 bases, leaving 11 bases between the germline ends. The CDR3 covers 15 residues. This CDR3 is CASSTDSNSNQPQHF. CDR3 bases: TGTGCCAGCAGCACGGACAGTAATAGCAATCAGCCCCAGCATTTT. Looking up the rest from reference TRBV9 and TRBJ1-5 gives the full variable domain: DSGVTQTPKHLITATGQRVTLRCSPRSGDLSVYWYQQSLDQGLQFLIQYYNGEERAKGNILERFSAQQFPDLHSELNLSSLELGDSALYFCASSTDSNSNQPQHFGDGTRLSIL.

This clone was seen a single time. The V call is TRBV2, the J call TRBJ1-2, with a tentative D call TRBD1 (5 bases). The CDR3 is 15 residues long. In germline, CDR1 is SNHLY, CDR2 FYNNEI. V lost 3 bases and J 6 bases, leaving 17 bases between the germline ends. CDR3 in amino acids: CASSDQFLSGNGYTF. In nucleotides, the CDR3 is TGTGCCAGCAGTGATCAATTTTTGTCAGGGAATGGCTACACCTTC.

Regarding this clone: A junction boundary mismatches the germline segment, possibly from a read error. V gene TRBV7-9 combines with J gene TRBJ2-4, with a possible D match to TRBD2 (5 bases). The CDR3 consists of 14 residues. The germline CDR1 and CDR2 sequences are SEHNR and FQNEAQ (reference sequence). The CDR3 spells CASSLASVEGEATF. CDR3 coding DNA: TGTGCCAGCAGCTTAGCGTCGGTAGAGGGAGAGGCAACCTTC.

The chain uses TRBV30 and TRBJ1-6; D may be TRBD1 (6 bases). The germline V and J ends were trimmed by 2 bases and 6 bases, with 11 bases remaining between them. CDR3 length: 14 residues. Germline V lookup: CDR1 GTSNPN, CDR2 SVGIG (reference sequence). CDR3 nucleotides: TGTGCCTGGAGTCTGGACAGAAGTAATTCACCCCTCCACTTT. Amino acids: CAWSLDRSNSPLHF. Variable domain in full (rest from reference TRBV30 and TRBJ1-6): SQTIHQWPATLVQPVGSPLSLECTVEGTSNPNLYWYRQAAGRGLQLLFYSVGIGQISSEVPQNLSASRPQDRQFILSSKKLLLSDSGFYLCAWSLDRSNSPLHFGNGTRLTVT.

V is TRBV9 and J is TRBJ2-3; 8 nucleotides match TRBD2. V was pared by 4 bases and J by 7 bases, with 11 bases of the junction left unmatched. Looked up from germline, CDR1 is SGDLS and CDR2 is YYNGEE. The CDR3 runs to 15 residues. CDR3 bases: TGTGCCAGCAGCCCACAACGGGAGGGGATACATACGCAGTATTTT. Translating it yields CASSPQREGIHTQYF.

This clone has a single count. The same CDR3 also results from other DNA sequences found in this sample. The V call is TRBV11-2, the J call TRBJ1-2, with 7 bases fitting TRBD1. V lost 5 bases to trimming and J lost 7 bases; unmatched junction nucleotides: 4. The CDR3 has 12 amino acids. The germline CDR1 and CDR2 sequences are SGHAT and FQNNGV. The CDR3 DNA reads TGTGCCAGCAGCCAGGGGGTCGGTGGCTACACCTTC. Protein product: CASSQGVGGYTF.

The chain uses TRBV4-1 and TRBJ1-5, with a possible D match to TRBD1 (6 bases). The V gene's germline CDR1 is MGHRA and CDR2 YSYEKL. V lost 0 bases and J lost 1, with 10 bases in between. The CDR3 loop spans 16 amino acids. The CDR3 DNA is TGCGCCAGCAGCCAAGATCTAAGGGGGAGCAATCAGCCCCAGCATTTT. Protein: CASSQDLRGSNQPQHF.

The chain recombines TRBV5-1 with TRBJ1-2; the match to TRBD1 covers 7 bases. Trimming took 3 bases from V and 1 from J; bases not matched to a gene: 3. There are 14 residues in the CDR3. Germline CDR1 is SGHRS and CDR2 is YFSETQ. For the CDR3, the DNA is TGCGCCAGCAGCTCCGGACAGGTTAACTATGGCTACACCTTC. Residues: CASSSGQVNYGYTF.

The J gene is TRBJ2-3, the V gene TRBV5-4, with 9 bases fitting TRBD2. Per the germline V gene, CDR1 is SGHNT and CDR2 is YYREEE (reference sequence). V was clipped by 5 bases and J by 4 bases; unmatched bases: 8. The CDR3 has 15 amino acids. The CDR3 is CASSLPGLASDTQYF. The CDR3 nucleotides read TGTGCCAGCAGTCTCCCGGGACTAGCTTCAGATACGCAGTATTTT. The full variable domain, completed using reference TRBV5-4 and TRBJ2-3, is ETGVTQSPTHLIKTRGQQVTLRCSSQSGHNTVSWYQQALGQGPQFIFQYYREEENGRGNFPPRFSGLQFPNYSSELNVNALELDDSALYLCASSLPGLASDTQYFGPGTRLTVL.

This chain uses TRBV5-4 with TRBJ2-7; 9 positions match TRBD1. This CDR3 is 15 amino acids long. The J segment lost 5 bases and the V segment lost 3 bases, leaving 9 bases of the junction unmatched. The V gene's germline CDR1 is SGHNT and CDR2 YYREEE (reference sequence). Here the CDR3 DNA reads TGTGCCAGCAGCTCTCCGGGACAGGGTCGGCACGAGCAGTACTTC. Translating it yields CASSSPGQGRHEQYF.

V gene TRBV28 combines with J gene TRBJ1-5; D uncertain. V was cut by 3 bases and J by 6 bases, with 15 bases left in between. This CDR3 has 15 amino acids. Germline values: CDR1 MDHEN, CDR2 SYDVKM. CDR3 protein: CASSFLAVPGQPQHF. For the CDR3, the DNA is TGTGCCAGCAGTTTTCTGGCAGTCCCAGGTCAGCCCCAGCATTTT.

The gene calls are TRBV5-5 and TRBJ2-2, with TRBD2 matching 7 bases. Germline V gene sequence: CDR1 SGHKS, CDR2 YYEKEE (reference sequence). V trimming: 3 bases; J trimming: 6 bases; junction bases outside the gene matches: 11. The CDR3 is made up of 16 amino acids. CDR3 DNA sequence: TGTGCCAGCAGCTCACCCGGGACTATCGGATCCGGGGAGCTGTTTTTT. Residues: CASSSPGTIGSGELFF.

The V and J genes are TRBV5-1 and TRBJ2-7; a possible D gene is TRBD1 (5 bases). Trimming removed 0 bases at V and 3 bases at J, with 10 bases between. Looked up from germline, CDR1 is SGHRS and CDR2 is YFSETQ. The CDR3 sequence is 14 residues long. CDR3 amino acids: CASSLVGADYEQYF. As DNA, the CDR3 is TGCGCCAGCAGCTTGGTTGGGGCTGACTACGAGCAGTACTTC.

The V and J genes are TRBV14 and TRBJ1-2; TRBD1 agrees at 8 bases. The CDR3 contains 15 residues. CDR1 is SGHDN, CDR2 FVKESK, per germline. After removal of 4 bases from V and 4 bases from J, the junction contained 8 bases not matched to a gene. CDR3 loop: CASSPLDREGYGYTF. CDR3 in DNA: TGTGCCAGCAGCCCCTTGGACAGGGAAGGCTATGGCTACACCTTC.

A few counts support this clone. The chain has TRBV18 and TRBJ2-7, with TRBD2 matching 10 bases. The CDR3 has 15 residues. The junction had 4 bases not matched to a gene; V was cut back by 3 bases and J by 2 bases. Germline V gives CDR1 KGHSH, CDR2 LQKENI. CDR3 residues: CASSPSSGGPYEQYF. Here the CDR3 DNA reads TGTGCCAGCTCACCGTCTAGCGGGGGACCCTACGAGCAGTACTTC.

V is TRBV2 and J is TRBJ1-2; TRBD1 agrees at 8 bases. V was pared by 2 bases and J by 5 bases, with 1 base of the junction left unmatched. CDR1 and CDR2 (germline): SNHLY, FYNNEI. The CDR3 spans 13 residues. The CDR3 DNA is TGTGCCAGCAGTGAACAGGGGGCATATGGCTACACCTTC. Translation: CASSEQGAYGYTF. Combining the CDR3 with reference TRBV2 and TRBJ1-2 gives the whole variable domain EPEVTQTPSHQVTQMGQEVILRCVPISNHLYFYWYRQILGQKVEFLVSFYNNEISEKSEIFDDQFSVERPDGSNFTLKIRSTKLEDSAMYFCASSEQGAYGYTFGSGTRLTVV.

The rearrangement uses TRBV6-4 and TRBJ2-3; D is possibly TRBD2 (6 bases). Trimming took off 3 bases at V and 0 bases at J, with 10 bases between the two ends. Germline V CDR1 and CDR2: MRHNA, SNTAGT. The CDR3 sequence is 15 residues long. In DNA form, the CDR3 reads TGTGCCAGCAGTGAGTTGGGGACTAGCACAGATACGCAGTATTTT. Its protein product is CASSELGTSTDTQYF.

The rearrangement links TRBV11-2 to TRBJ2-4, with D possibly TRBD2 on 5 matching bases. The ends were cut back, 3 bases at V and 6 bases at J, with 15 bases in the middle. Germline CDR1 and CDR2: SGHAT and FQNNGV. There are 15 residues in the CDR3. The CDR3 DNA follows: TGTGCCAGCAGCTTGGAGGCCCTTGGAAGAAACATTCAGTACTTC. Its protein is CASSLEALGRNIQYF.

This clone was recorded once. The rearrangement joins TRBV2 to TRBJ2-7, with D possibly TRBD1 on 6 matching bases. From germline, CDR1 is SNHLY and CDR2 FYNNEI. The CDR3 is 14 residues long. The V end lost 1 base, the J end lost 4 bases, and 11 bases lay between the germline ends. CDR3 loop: CASSEGQVSYEQYF. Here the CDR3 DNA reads TGTGCCAGCAGTGAAGGACAGGTCTCATACGAGCAGTACTTC.

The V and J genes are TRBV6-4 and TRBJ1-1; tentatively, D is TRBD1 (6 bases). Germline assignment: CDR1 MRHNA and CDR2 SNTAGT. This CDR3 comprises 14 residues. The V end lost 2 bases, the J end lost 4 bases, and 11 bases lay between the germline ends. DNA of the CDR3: TGTGCCAGCAGTGACACTAACAGGGCCACTGAAGCTTTCTTT. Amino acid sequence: CASSDTNRATEAFF.